Below, 13 T cell receptor beta chains from the same sample are listed, as sequenced in a study of response to subunit inactivated influenza vaccine (dated by TCRdb to the late 2010s). The time point label for this specimen denotes: 40 to 45 days after influenza vaccine administration. Library creation used RT-PCR. Sequencing instrument: Illumina HiSeq 2500. TCRdb took the public reads, trimmed them with fastp at Q25, ran MiXCR for clone calling and kept in-frame beta chains. Each CDR3 protein gets just one entry, which takes the most common genes and DNA from the rows behind it. For this sample there are roughly 460,000 distinct CDR3 sequences; 9.5% to 12% appear just once. Approximately 12% of the sample belongs to the ten largest clones. The sequenced sample was PBMCs from blood, obtained more than 35 days after vaccination. The origin of the receptors is a man over 45 who received an inactivated influenza vaccine. Donor details come from another sample of the same person, matched by shared clones.

This clonotype has more than one count but fewer than ten. V and J are TRBV10-3 and TRBJ2-1, with TRBD2 matching over 7 bases. The CDR3 loop spans 15 amino acids. After removal of 0 bases from V and 3 bases from J, the junction contained 2 bases not matched to a gene. Germline lookup yields CDR1 ENHRY and CDR2 SYGVKD. The chain's CDR3 is CAISESREVYNEQFF. As DNA, the CDR3 is TGTGCCATCAGTGAGTCACGGGAGGTCTACAATGAGCAGTTCTTC.

This clonotype has only a few counts. This chain connects TRBV4-1 to TRBJ2-3, with 14 bases fitting TRBD2. The CDR3 length is 18 residues. The trim removed 4 bases at V and 0 bases at J, leaving 6 bases unmatched. Germline values: CDR1 MGHRA, CDR2 YSYEKL. CDR3 in amino acids: CASSRGLAGGTSTDTQYF. The CDR3, as DNA: TGCGCCAGCAGCCGCGGACTAGCGGGGGGTACTAGCACAGATACGCAGTATTTT.

The rearrangement uses TRBV6-2 or TRBV6-3 and TRBJ2-7, with D perhaps given as TRBD1 or TRBD2 (6 bases each). The CDR3 is 15 residues long. Trimming pared 1 base from V and 7 bases from J, leaving 17 bases between. Per the germline V gene, CDR1 is MNHEY and CDR2 is SVGEGT. The CDR3 sequence: CASSYLAGDSGEQYF. The CDR3 DNA reads TGTGCCAGCAGTTACTTGGCAGGGGACTCGGGAGAGCAGTACTTC.

This clonotype showed up many times. The chain carries TRBV7-9 and TRBJ2-3; 10 bases match TRBD2. Germline CDR1 and CDR2: SEHNR and FQNEAQ (reference sequence). V lost 6 bases to trimming and J lost 2 bases; unmatched junction nucleotides: 5. The CDR3 has 15 residues. CDR3 DNA: TGTGCCAGCAGTTTACTAGCGGGAACCACAGATACGCAGTATTTT. It yields the protein CASSLLAGTTDTQYF.

The chain carries TRBV28 and TRBJ1-6; D gene uncertain. V shed 3 bases and J shed 9 bases, with 12 bases lying between them. Germline-derived CDR1 and CDR2 are MDHEN and SYDVKM. CDR3 size: 14 residues. The DNA of the CDR3 is TGTGCCAGCAGTTTTAACGTTAGAAGTTCACCCCTCCACTTT. This encodes CASSFNVRSSPLHF. The full variable domain, in which reference TRBV28 and TRBJ1-6 provide the parts outside the CDR3, is DVKVTQSSRYLVKRTGEKVFLECVQDMDHENMFWYRQDPGLGLRLIYFSYDVKMKEKGDIPEGYSVSREKKERFSLILESASTNQTSMYLCASSFNVRSSPLHFGNGTRLTVT.

The rearrangement uses TRBV29-1 and TRBJ2-4, with 16 nucleotides matching TRBD2. The CDR3 covers 18 residues. The germline CDR1 and CDR2 sequences are SQVTM and ANQGSEA. The trim removed 7 bases at V and 3 bases at J, leaving 12 bases unmatched. The DNA for the CDR3 is TGCAGCGACCCTCCGGGACTAGCGGGAGGGCTCGGCAAAAACATTCAGTACTTC. Translating gives CSDPPGLAGGLGKNIQYF.

The rearrangement uses TRBV4-3 and TRBJ2-1, with D unresolved. The CDR3 runs 16 residues. V gave up 4 bases and J gave up 4 bases, with 17 bases separating them. The germline V gene has CDR1 LGHNA and CDR2 YSLEER. The CDR3 DNA sequence: TGCGCCAGCAGCCTGTTACTAACGGCTGGGTACAATGAGCAGTTCTTC. It yields the protein CASSLLLTAGYNEQFF.

V and J are TRBV5-5 and TRBJ1-2; D not resolved. Germline loops: CDR1 SGHKS, CDR2 YYEKEE (reference sequence). This CDR3 region has 13 residues. Trimming pared 2 bases from V and 6 bases from J, leaving 11 bases between. CDR3 sequence reads: CASSFKGSDGYTF. CDR3 DNA sequence: TGTGCCAGCAGCTTCAAAGGGTCCGATGGCTACACCTTC.

At least ten counts were recorded for this clonotype. The chain has TRBV10-3 and TRBJ1-1; D uncertain. This CDR3 has 13 amino acids. Germline CDR1 is ENHRY and CDR2 is SYGVKD. V was cut by 3 bases and J by 5 bases, with 10 bases left in between. This CDR3 is CAISDSWGTEAFF. DNA for the CDR3: TGTGCCATCAGTGATTCATGGGGAACTGAAGCTTTCTTT.

The V and J genes are TRBV7-6 and TRBJ2-7; 7 nucleotides align to TRBD1. The CDR3 runs 14 residues. Germline V lookup: CDR1 SGHVS, CDR2 FNYEAQ. Unmatched junction bases numbered 4, after V lost 2 bases and J lost 3 bases. This CDR3 is CASSLLGDSYEQYF. CDR3 in DNA: TGTGCCAGCAGCTTACTAGGGGACAGCTACGAGCAGTACTTC.

The J gene is TRBJ2-7, the V gene TRBV20-1; tentative D call: TRBD2 (5 bases). The germline V and J ends were trimmed by 0 bases and 4 bases, with 10 bases remaining between them. Per germline, CDR1 DFQATT and CDR2 SNEGSKA (reference sequence). The CDR3 is 13 residues long. CDR3 nucleotide sequence: TGCAGTGCTAGAGATAGCGCTAATTACGAGCAGTACTTC. It codes for CSARDSANYEQYF.

This clonotype was observed a few times. The chain combines TRBV5-6 with TRBJ2-7; TRBD1 agrees at 7 bases. This CDR3 has 13 amino acids. V lost 4 bases and J lost 4; bases outside the gene matches: 5. Germline V lookup: CDR1 SGHDT, CDR2 YYEEEE. The CDR3 DNA reads TGTGCCAGCAGCGATTGGGGACAGTACGAGCAGTACTTC. Translating it yields CASSDWGQYEQYF.

J is TRBJ2-7 and V is TRBV9, with D possibly called TRBD1 or TRBD2 (5 bases each). Trimming removed 3 bases from V and 3 bases from J, with 13 bases in between. The CDR3 totals 14 residues. Germline CDR1 reads SGDLS; CDR2 reads YYNGEE. CDR3 sequence: CASSDGRGGYEQYF. The CDR3 DNA follows: TGTGCCAGCAGCGACGGACGTGGGGGCTACGAGCAGTACTTC.